Each of the 6 T cell receptor beta chains below was sequenced from the same sample in a study of blood T cell repertoires in COVID-19. Assay: immunoSEQ multiplex PCR; the TCRdb copy retains only in-frame clones and omits some. The sample records just over 60,000 clones, approximately 80% being singletons. The sequencing sample was made of peripheral blood. These receptors originate from a woman aged 80 or over with active or convalescent COVID-19.

This clone was observed once. The gene calls are TRBV6-1 and TRBJ1-6; 9 bases line up with TRBD1. V shed 0 bases and J 10 bases; nucleotides not matched to a gene: 7. Germline loops: CDR1 MNHNS, CDR2 SASEGT. The CDR3 contains 16 residues. The CDR3 spells CASSEASGQGTSPLHF. The DNA of the CDR3 is TGTGCCAGCAGTGAAGCTTCGGGACAGGGAACATCACCCCTCCACTTT.

The chain couples TRBV19 to TRBJ1-2; 9 nucleotides agree with TRBD1. CDR1 is LNHDA and CDR2 is SQIVND in the germline V gene (reference sequence). The length of the CDR3 is 13 residues. With 6 bases clipped from V and 6 bases from J, the junction kept 5 bases outside the gene matches. The CDR3 coding sequence is TGTGCCAGTAGGACCTGGACAGGGGATGGCTACACCTTC. Translation gives CASRTWTGDGYTF.

This chain uses TRBV10-3 with TRBJ1-1, with TRBD1 matching 10 bases. Trimming took 10 bases from V and 3 from J; bases not matched to a gene: 14. The CDR3 runs 16 residues. Germline assignment: CDR1 ENHRY and CDR2 SYGVKD. CDR3 bases: TGTGCCACCGCCGGGGTCCCCGGGACAGGGGACACTGAAGCTTTCTTT. Amino acids: CATAGVPGTGDTEAFF.

The V and J genes are TRBV2 and TRBJ1-1, with D unclear. V lost 6 bases and J 3 bases, leaving 8 bases between the germline ends. The CDR3 consists of 12 residues. The germline CDR1 and CDR2 sequences are SNHLY and FYNNEI. CDR3: CASRKAHTEAFF. The CDR3 DNA reads TGTGCCAGCAGGAAAGCTCACACTGAAGCTTTCTTT.

The rearrangement uses TRBV5-4 and TRBJ1-1; 7 nucleotides agree with TRBD1. The CDR3 length is 13 residues. V lost 4 bases and J lost 6; bases outside the gene matches: 6. Germline V lookup: CDR1 SGHNT, CDR2 YYREEE (reference sequence). CDR3 bases: TGTGCCAGCAGCAGACAGGGATTATCTGAAGCTTTCTTT. It specifies CASSRQGLSEAFF.

V usage is TRBV7-9 and J usage is TRBJ1-3; D not resolved. Germline V gene lookup returns CDR1 SEHNR and CDR2 FQNEAQ (reference sequence). CDR3 length equals 13 residues. With 7 bases removed from V and 0 bases from J, the gap between germline ends came to 7 bases. CDR3 sequence: CASTSFSGNTIYF. The DNA of the CDR3 is TGTGCCAGCACCTCCTTCTCTGGAAACACCATATATTTT.